This T cell receptor (beta chain) was documented in a study of blood T cells in healthy people across ages. Whole-study results and caveats: Unknown CMV status may confound age-related changes in expanded clones. It was held that diversity estimates obtained from one million T cells represented underestimates. Diversity was higher, and naive CD4+ cells more numerous, in long-lived donors than in aged donors.

Each donor was a healthy Caucasian individual from Russia, aged about 6 to 95. Through a sample-barcoded 5' primer and a J-beta primer mix, a second PCR was run for about 7 to 12 cycles. TCRdb reanalysed the 5' RACE reads using MiXCR and keeps one entry per CDR3 protein. The table lists 1.5 million to 1.8 million distinct CDR3 sequences, under 55% of them singletons. The CDR3 has 15 amino acids. Trimming removed 0 bases from V and 5 bases from J; junction bases left unmatched: 3. Germline V gene lookup returns CDR1 SGHDT and CDR2 YYEEEE. This clonotype has just a few counts. Its antigen is not known. Sample: blood. The V and J genes are TRBV5-6 and TRBJ2-5, with TRBD2 matching over 11 bases. The receptor was derived from a woman between 18 and 29 years old in good health. As DNA, the CDR3 is TGTGCCAGCAGCTTGGTAGCGGGAGGGCTTGAGACCCAGTACTTC. Translated, it gives CASSLVAGGLETQYF.